This note documents a single T cell receptor beta chain sequence. This specimen comes from a study of T-cell reconstitution after alpha-beta-depleted transplantation in children. V trimming: 5 bases; J trimming: 8 bases; junction bases outside the gene matches: 2. The length of the CDR3 is 12 residues. The library targeted TCRbeta and was prepared with unique molecular identifiers. In TCRdb, the PCR reads were re-called with MiXCR into one record per CDR3 protein. The sample contains approximately 390,000 distinct CDR3 sequences, approximately 10% of which appear only once. The J gene is TRBJ2-1, the V gene TRBV12-3 or TRBV12-4, with TRBD2 matching 8 bases. The sequence was collected from a human donor who donated a stem cell graft to a child with acute myeloid leukemia. Sample: PBMCs from the stem cell graft donor, taken from the stem cell graft. The CDR3 loop is CASSPLADEQFF. The DNA for the CDR3 is TGTGCCAGCAGTCCACTAGCGGATGAGCAGTTCTTC.